The 18 T cell receptor beta chains below come from one sample, sequenced in a study of blood T cell repertoires in COVID-19. Data came from immunoSEQ multiplex PCR; TCRdb stores just in-frame clones and leaves some out. The sample has approximately 200,000 clones; around 85% are singletons. The sample consisted of peripheral blood. The source is a woman aged 50 to 60 with acute or convalescent COVID-19.

The CDR3 loop reads CASSSGDLYNEQFF. CDR3 DNA: TGTGCCAGTAGCAGCGGGGACCTCTACAATGAGCAGTTCTTC. The chain uses TRBV19 and TRBJ2-1; 7 nucleotides agree with TRBD2. V trimming: 6 bases; J trimming: 3 bases; junction bases outside the gene matches: 5. The CDR3 runs to 14 residues. Germline values: CDR1 LNHDA, CDR2 SQIVND (reference sequence). Full variable domain (missing parts from reference TRBV19 and TRBJ2-1): DGGITQSPKYLFRKEGQNVTLSCEQNLNHDAMYWYRQDPGQGLRLIYYSQIVNDFQKGDIAEGYSVSREKKESFPLTVTSAQKNPTAFYLCASSSGDLYNEQFFGPGTRLTVL.

The chain is built from TRBV5-1 and TRBJ2-3; D not resolved. Between the trimmed V and J ends, which lost 0 bases and 8 bases, there was a span of 10 bases. The CDR3 is 13 amino acids. Per the germline V gene, CDR1 is SGHRS and CDR2 is YFSETQ. The CDR3 coding sequence is TGCGCCAGCAGCTTGGAAGAGCGTTTTACGCAGTATTTT. It translates to CASSLEERFTQYF. Looking up the rest from reference TRBV5-1 and TRBJ2-3 gives the full variable domain: KAGVTQTPRYLIKTRGQQVTLSCSPISGHRSVSWYQQTPGQGLQFLFEYFSETQRNKGNFPGRFSGRQFSNSRSEMNVSTLELGDSALYLCASSLEERFTQYFGPGTRLTVL.

This clone was picked up a small number of times. J is TRBJ2-1 and V is TRBV24-1; 11 bases match TRBD1. V shed 9 bases, J shed 4 bases, and the junction held 7 bases outside the gene matches. Germline V CDR1 and CDR2: KGHDR, SFDVKD. The CDR3 runs 15 residues. This chain's CDR3 is CATSRTGGIYNEQFF. The CDR3 DNA sequence: TGTGCCACCTCCCGGACAGGGGGCATTTACAATGAGCAGTTCTTC.

V is TRBV5-1 and J is TRBJ1-3; unclear D gene. Germline-derived CDR1 and CDR2 are SGHRS and YFSETQ. Trimming pared 6 bases from V and 2 bases from J, leaving 9 bases between. This CDR3 is built from 13 residues. The CDR3 sequence: CASMGSPGNTIYF. The CDR3 coding sequence is TGCGCCAGCATGGGCTCTCCTGGAAACACCATATATTTT. Drawing the rest from reference TRBV5-1 and TRBJ1-3, the complete variable domain is KAGVTQTPRYLIKTRGQQVTLSCSPISGHRSVSWYQQTPGQGLQFLFEYFSETQRNKGNFPGRFSGRQFSNSRSEMNVSTLELGDSALYLCASMGSPGNTIYFGEGSWLTVV.

The chain uses TRBV7-9 and TRBJ1-2; D is unclear. The CDR3 has 12 residues. The V gene lost 3 bases and the J gene lost 3 bases, with 5 bases spanning the gap. The germline V gene has CDR1 SEHNR and CDR2 FQNEAQ (reference sequence). The CDR3 protein is CASSFEDYGYTF. CDR3 coding DNA: TGTGCCAGCAGCTTTGAGGACTATGGCTACACCTTC. The full variable domain, in which reference TRBV7-9 and TRBJ1-2 provide the parts outside the CDR3, is DTGVSQNPRHKITKRGQNVTFRCDPISEHNRLYWYRQTLGQGPEFLTYFQNEAQLEKSRLLSDRFSAERPKGSFSTLEIQRTEQGDSAMYLCASSFEDYGYTFGSGTRLTVV.

The rearrangement joins TRBV27 to TRBJ2-1; 8 nucleotides match TRBD2. CDR3 length equals 17 residues. The junction had 9 bases not matched to a gene; V was cut back by 2 bases and J by 3 bases. The germline gives CDR1 MNHEY, CDR2 SMNVEV (reference sequence). The CDR3 nucleotides read TGTGCCAGCAGTTTAATCGGGGGGGGTGTTATCTACAATGAGCAGTTCTTC. This translates into CASSLIGGGVIYNEQFF.

The V call is TRBV6-2 or TRBV6-3, the J call TRBJ2-3, with 8 positions matching TRBD2. V lost 4 bases and J lost 4; bases outside the gene matches: 7. This CDR3 has 15 amino acids. CDR1 and CDR2 (germline): MNHEY, SVGEGT. The CDR3: CASSSTAGAPDTQYF. The CDR3 DNA follows: TGTGCCAGCAGTTCAACAGCGGGAGCGCCAGATACGCAGTATTTT.

The rearrangement links TRBV10-3 to TRBJ1-3; D unclear. Trimming took off 4 bases at V and 0 bases at J, with 10 bases between the two ends. There are 15 residues in the CDR3. Germline V gives CDR1 ENHRY, CDR2 SYGVKD. The CDR3 bases are TGTGCCATCAGTGCGGGAGCAGTCTCTGGAAACACCATATATTTT. Protein product: CAISAGAVSGNTIYF.

This clone was detected only once. The V call is TRBV6-5, the J call TRBJ2-3; 7 nucleotides match TRBD2. CDR1 and CDR2 (germline): MNHEY, SVGAGI. CDR3 size: 13 residues. Trimming took 8 bases from V and 3 from J; bases not matched to a gene: 5. CDR3 DNA sequence: TGTGCCAGCTCCACGGGGGGTACAGATACGCAGTATTTT. Its translation is CASSTGGTDTQYF.

This rearrangement joins TRBV19 to TRBJ1-4; D not resolved. The germline V gene has CDR1 LNHDA and CDR2 SQIVND (reference sequence). This CDR3 is built from 16 residues. Trimming pared 4 bases from V and 5 bases from J, leaving 17 bases between. The CDR3: CASSTPKGLLNEKLFF. Written as DNA, the CDR3 is TGTGCCAGTAGTACCCCGAAAGGACTACTGAATGAAAAACTGTTTTTT. The full variable domain, with the rest looked up from reference TRBV19 and TRBJ1-4, is DGGITQSPKYLFRKEGQNVTLSCEQNLNHDAMYWYRQDPGQGLRLIYYSQIVNDFQKGDIAEGYSVSREKKESFPLTVTSAQKNPTAFYLCASSTPKGLLNEKLFFGSGTQLSVL.

The V gene is TRBV4-1, the J gene TRBJ1-6, with D tentatively TRBD1 (6 bases). V lost 4 bases and J lost 7, with 20 bases in between. CDR1 and CDR2 (germline): MGHRA, YSYEKL. The CDR3 is made up of 17 amino acids. The CDR3 spells CASSRAGAGPQNSPLHF. Written as DNA, the CDR3 is TGCGCCAGCAGCCGAGCAGGGGCCGGGCCGCAGAATTCACCCCTCCACTTT.

The rearrangement links TRBV19 to TRBJ1-2; D is uncertain. Germline assignment: CDR1 LNHDA and CDR2 SQIVND (reference sequence). Deletions cut 10 bases from V and 2 bases from J, with 5 bases between. CDR3 length equals 10 residues. The CDR3 nucleotides are TGTGCCACTCTGAACTATGGCTACACCTTC. It codes for CATLNYGYTF.

The rearrangement joins TRBV5-1 to TRBJ1-1; 7 bases agree with TRBD1. The CDR3 runs 15 residues. The trim removed 1 base at V and 7 bases at J, leaving 10 bases unmatched. Looked up from germline, CDR1 is SGHRS and CDR2 is YFSETQ. As DNA, the CDR3 is TGCGCCAGCAGCTTGTTACGCGGTCAGGGGGATGAAGCTTTCTTT. Encoded protein: CASSLLRGQGDEAFF.

V gene TRBV15 combines with J gene TRBJ2-7; 7 nucleotides match TRBD1. CDR3 length: 14 amino acids. Germline lookup yields CDR1 LNHNV and CDR2 YYDKDF (reference sequence). Germline trimming cut 1 base from V and 3 bases from J; bases unmatched to any gene: 3. In DNA, the CDR3 is TGTGCCACCAGCAGAGGACAGGGAGTCTACGAGCAGTACTTC. Translation: CATSRGQGVYEQYF.

The chain uses TRBV5-6 and TRBJ2-5, with TRBD2 matching 11 bases. Germline V gene data show CDR1 as SGHDT and CDR2 as YYEEEE. This CDR3 is built from 15 residues. V gave up 2 bases and J gave up 7 bases; unmatched junction bases: 7. The chain's CDR3 is CASSFRLAGLVTQYF. The DNA of the CDR3 is TGTGCCAGCAGCTTTCGACTAGCGGGGTTGGTGACCCAGTACTTC.

This clone was picked up a small number of times. The chain carries TRBV2 and TRBJ2-2, with D maybe TRBD1 (5 bases). Trimming removed 5 bases from V and 3 bases from J, with 13 bases in between. Germline V CDR1 and CDR2: SNHLY, FYNNEI. The CDR3 length is 15 residues. The CDR3 reads CASSLQGAHTGELFF. The CDR3 DNA sequence: TGTGCCAGCAGTTTACAAGGGGCCCACACCGGGGAGCTGTTTTTT. Drawing the rest from reference TRBV2 and TRBJ2-2, the complete variable domain is EPEVTQTPSHQVTQMGQEVILRCVPISNHLYFYWYRQILGQKVEFLVSFYNNEISEKSEIFDDQFSVERPDGSNFTLKIRSTKLEDSAMYFCASSLQGAHTGELFFGEGSRLTVL.

J is TRBJ2-1 and V is TRBV11-2; TRBD2 aligns across 7 bases. The ends lost 5 bases at V and 2 bases at J; junction bases unmatched: 12. The CDR3 covers 17 residues. Germline loops: CDR1 SGHAT, CDR2 FQNNGV. The CDR3 protein is CASSPSERGGTYNEQFF. The CDR3 DNA is TGTGCCAGCAGCCCGAGTGAGCGGGGCGGGACCTACAATGAGCAGTTCTTC.

The rearrangement joins TRBV5-6 to TRBJ2-1; weak D call: TRBD2 (6 bases). The V end was cut by 3 bases, the J end by 0 bases, with 19 bases between. This CDR3 is built from 18 residues. Germline V CDR1 and CDR2: SGHDT, YYEEEE. The CDR3 DNA reads TGTGCCAGCAGCTATTCCTGGCGGAGGGGATTCTCCTACAATGAGCAGTTCTTC. The encoded protein is CASSYSWRRGFSYNEQFF.